Shown below are 20 T cell receptor beta chains from a single sample sequenced in a study of glioma-infiltrating T cells. Amplification of TCR alpha and beta CDR3 regions from RNA used iRepertoire nested multiplex PCR. TCRdb reanalysed the multiplex PCR reads using MiXCR and keeps one entry per CDR3 protein. The sample has 400,000 or so distinct CDR3 sequences, 35% to 45% seen once. Specimen: glioma tissue, nonneoplastic brain tissue, or PBMCs (not recorded which). These receptors all stem from a human donor with low-grade glioma or glioblastoma, undergoing nonglioma brain surgery, or in good health (not recorded which).

V is TRBV12-3 or TRBV12-4 and J is TRBJ2-3; possible D gene TRBD1, 6 bases. V lost 3 bases and J lost 3, with 10 bases in between. CDR3 size: 14 residues. The CDR3 here is CASSFSQGTDTQYF. In DNA form, the CDR3 reads TGTGCCAGCAGTTTTTCACAGGGAACAGATACGCAGTATTTT.

This clonotype was counted once. This chain links TRBV12-3 or TRBV12-4 with TRBJ1-3, with D tentatively TRBD1 (6 bases). V was pared by 2 bases and J by 4 bases, with 12 bases between. The CDR3 is 15 residues long. CDR3 amino acids: CASSLYGTTGNTIYF. The DNA of the CDR3 is TGTGCCAGCAGTTTATACGGGACAACGGGAAACACCATATATTTT.

V usage is TRBV11-2 and J usage is TRBJ2-7, with 7 bases matching TRBD2. Germline loops: CDR1 SGHAT, CDR2 FQNNGV. CDR3 length: 16 amino acids. With V trimmed by 0 bases and J by 3 bases, 8 bases remained unmatched. CDR3 in amino acids: CASSLDLWTSIYEQYF. DNA of the CDR3: TGTGCCAGCAGCTTAGATCTGTGGACTAGTATCTACGAGCAGTACTTC.

Ten or more counts support this clonotype. The V gene is TRBV6-1, the J gene TRBJ2-7; 9 bases agree with TRBD2. Germline CDR1 MNHNS, CDR2 SASEGT. The CDR3 has 14 residues. Trimming cost V 5 bases and J 3 bases; bases outside gene matches: 5. Here the CDR3 DNA reads TGTGCCAGCAGTCCGGGCGGGGGGGGCTACGAGCAGTACTTC. Translating it yields CASSPGGGGYEQYF.

This clonotype was seen repeatedly, ten times or more. At one of its ends the junction is not consistent with the germline gene, which may arise from a read error. V is TRBV27 and J is TRBJ2-7; D perhaps matches TRBD2 (5 bases). Germline loops: CDR1 MNHEY, CDR2 SMNVEV (reference sequence). The CDR3 runs to 15 residues. CDR3 DNA sequence: TGTGCCAGCAGTTTGGCGGCGGGTTTCTCCCACGAGCAGTACTTC. It yields the protein CASSLAAGFSHEQYF.

The chain is built from TRBV7-9 and TRBJ2-3, with D possibly matching TRBD1 (5 bases). V lost 5 bases and J lost 2, with 11 bases in between. Germline assignment: CDR1 SEHNR and CDR2 FQNEAQ (reference sequence). The CDR3 has 14 amino acids. This chain's CDR3 is CASSMDTPTDTQYF. The CDR3 DNA sequence: TGTGCCAGCAGCATGGACACTCCCACAGATACGCAGTATTTT.

V and J are TRBV5-4 and TRBJ2-7; tentative D call: TRBD1 (6 bases). Between the trimmed V and J ends, which lost 3 bases and 4 bases, there was a span of 17 bases. The CDR3 is 15 amino acids. From germline, CDR1 is SGHNT and CDR2 YYREEE (reference sequence). The CDR3 region has the DNA TGTGCCAGCAGCTGGGGGCCGGGAACTCGTTACGAGCAGTACTTC. Amino acids: CASSWGPGTRYEQYF.

This clonotype was counted between two and nine times. V usage is TRBV28 and J usage is TRBJ1-6; D unresolved. Per the germline V gene, CDR1 is MDHEN and CDR2 is SYDVKM. CDR3 length: 12 residues. Deletions cut 4 bases from V and 10 bases from J, with 8 bases between. CDR3 loop: CASSYRRSPLHF. In DNA form, the CDR3 reads TGTGCCAGCAGTTATAGGCGGTCACCCCTCCACTTT.

This clonotype was recorded a few times. The rearrangement joins TRBV7-8 to TRBJ2-7; D remains ambiguous. Per the germline V gene, CDR1 is SGHVS and CDR2 is FQNEAQ. The ends were cut back, 5 bases at V and 2 bases at J, with 7 bases in the middle. The CDR3 is 12 residues long. This CDR3 is CASSPYTYEQYF. Here the CDR3 DNA reads TGTGCCAGCAGCCCCTACACCTACGAGCAGTACTTC.

This clonotype was seen a few times. The CDR3 spells CSVSYRDFGYTF. The CDR3 DNA is TGCAGCGTGTCTTATAGGGATTTTGGCTACACCTTC. This chain connects TRBV29-1 to TRBJ1-2; unclear D gene. V lost 6 bases to trimming and J lost 7 bases, with 15 bases between them. Germline V lookup: CDR1 SQVTM, CDR2 ANQGSEA. The CDR3 is 12 residues long.

Comments on this clonotype: At one end the junction does not follow the germline gene, possibly because of a read error. The chain carries TRBV15 and TRBJ2-5; 9 bases line up with TRBD2. Germline values: CDR1 LNHNV, CDR2 YYDKDF (reference sequence). The CDR3 consists of 19 residues. CDR3 in DNA: TGTGCCGCCAGCGGACTGGGAGCGGGAGGCCCCTTCAACTACAATGAGCAGTACTTC. This codes for CAASGLGAGGPFNYNEQYF.

The chain recombines TRBV18 with TRBJ2-7, with D possibly matching TRBD1 (5 bases). Trimming shortened V by 3 bases and J by 3 bases, and 12 bases separated the two germline ends. The CDR3 extends over 14 amino acids. The V gene's germline CDR1 is KGHSH and CDR2 LQKENI. DNA for the CDR3: TGTGCCAGCTCACCGGACGACAGCTACTACGAGCAGTACTTC. Its translation: CASSPDDSYYEQYF.

This clonotype was observed a few times. The chain combines TRBV19 with TRBJ2-1, with 13 bases matching TRBD2. Germline V lookup: CDR1 LNHDA, CDR2 SQIVND (reference sequence). Trimming cost V 1 base and J 7 bases; bases outside gene matches: 1. This CDR3 has 15 residues. The CDR3 DNA is TGTGCCAGTAGTATAGGACTAGCGGGAGGAAATGAGCAGTTCTTC. Translating gives CASSIGLAGGNEQFF.

This clonotype has a count of ten or more. J is TRBJ2-3 and V is TRBV6-2 or TRBV6-3; tentative D call: TRBD2 (6 bases). CDR1 and CDR2 (germline): MNHEY, SVGEGT. This CDR3 contains 17 residues. V lost 6 bases and J lost 2, with 21 bases in between. CDR3 coding DNA: TGTGCCAGCAGCCCACATTACGGGACTCCGGACACAGATACGCAGTATTTT. The encoded protein is CASSPHYGTPDTDTQYF.

This clonotype was recorded a few times. This may come from a read error, since a much larger clone is one base off. The V call is TRBV6-1, the J call TRBJ2-1; 7 bases match TRBD1. The CDR3 is 15 residues long. After removal of 3 bases from V and 4 bases from J, the junction contained 6 bases not matched to a gene. Per the germline V gene, CDR1 is MNHNS and CDR2 is SASEGT. In DNA, the CDR3 is TGTGCCAGCAGTGATGGGACAGTCACTTACAATGAGCAGTTCTTC. This sequence encodes CASSDGTVTYNEQFF.

About this clonotype: A much larger clone lies a single base off, so this may be a read error. The chain carries TRBV28 and TRBJ2-3, with D perhaps assigned TRBD1 or TRBD2 (5 bases each). Per germline, CDR1 MDHEN and CDR2 SYDVKM. The V end lost 5 bases, the J end lost 4 bases, and 13 bases lay between the germline ends. This CDR3 has 14 amino acids. DNA of the CDR3: TGTGCCAGCAGTGCCTGGGGGAGTTCAGATACGCAGTATTTT. This translates into CASSAWGSSDTQYF.

To note about this clonotype: This may be a read error: a much more frequent sequence differs by one nucleotide. The chain links TRBV28 to TRBJ2-7; no clear D gene. This CDR3 contains 14 residues. In germline, CDR1 is MDHEN, CDR2 SYDVKM. CDR3 amino acids: CASSLQSALYERYF. CDR3 DNA: TGTGCCAGCAGTTTACAGTCTGCCCTGTACGAGCGGTACTTC. Supplemented by reference TRBV28 and TRBJ2-7, the full variable domain reads DVKVTQSSRYLVKRTGEKVFLECVQDMDHENMFWYRQDPGLGLRLIYFSYDVKMKEKGDIPEGYSVSREKKERFSLILESASTNQTSMYLCASSLQSALYERYFGPGTRLTVT.

This chain connects TRBV11-1 to TRBJ1-4, with D unclear. Germline V CDR1 and CDR2: SGHAT, FQDESV (reference sequence). Trimming shortened V by 5 bases and J by 8 bases, and 15 bases separated the two germline ends. The CDR3 is made up of 14 amino acids. The CDR3 reads CASSRRMGQEKLFF. The CDR3 DNA is TGTGCCAGCAGCCGTCGAATGGGTCAGGAAAAACTGTTTTTT. The variable domain in full, completed from reference TRBV11-1 and TRBJ1-4, reads EAEVAQSPRYKITEKSQAVAFWCDPISGHATLYWYRQILGQGPELLVQFQDESVVDDSQLPKDRFSAERLKGVDSTLKIQPAELGDSAMYLCASSRRMGQEKLFFGSGTQLSVL.

This clonotype came up a few times. J is TRBJ2-3 and V is TRBV28; TRBD2 matches 10 bases. V lost 5 bases to trimming and J lost 0 bases; unmatched junction nucleotides: 8. The CDR3 has 17 amino acids. Germline V gene data show CDR1 as MDHEN and CDR2 as SYDVKM. This CDR3 reads CASSPSGSPTSTDTQYF. The CDR3 bases are TGTGCCAGCAGTCCTAGCGGGAGCCCGACTAGCACAGATACGCAGTATTTT.

The V gene is TRBV24-1, the J gene TRBJ2-1; TRBD2 matches 8 bases. Germline V gene data show CDR1 as KGHDR and CDR2 as SFDVKD. With V trimmed by 5 bases and J by 10 bases, 12 bases remained unmatched. The CDR3 runs 15 residues. The CDR3 loop is CATSVISGSLREQFF. In nucleotides, the CDR3 is TGTGCCACCAGTGTCATCAGCGGGAGTTTACGAGAGCAGTTCTTC.